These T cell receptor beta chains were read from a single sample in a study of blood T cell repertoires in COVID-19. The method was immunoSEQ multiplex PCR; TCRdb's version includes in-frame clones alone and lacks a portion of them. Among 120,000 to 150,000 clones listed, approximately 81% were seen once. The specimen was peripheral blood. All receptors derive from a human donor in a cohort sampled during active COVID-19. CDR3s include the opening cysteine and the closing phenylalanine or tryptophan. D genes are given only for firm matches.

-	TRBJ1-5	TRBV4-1	TGCGCCAGCAGCCAAGAACGAGAGCAGGGAAATCAGCCCCAGCATTTT	CASSQEREQGNQPQHF
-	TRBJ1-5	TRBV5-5	TGTGCCAGCAGCTTGGAATCAGGGTATAGCAATCAGCCCCAGCATTTT	CASSLESGYSNQPQHF
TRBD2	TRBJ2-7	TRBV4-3	TGCGCCAGCAGCCAGACCCTAGCGGGGAATTACGAGCAGTACTTC	CASSQTLAGNYEQYF
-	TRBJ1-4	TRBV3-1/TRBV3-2	TGTGCCAGCAGTCAAACTGAGGGGGCTAATGAAAAACTGTTTTTT	CASSQTEGANEKLFF
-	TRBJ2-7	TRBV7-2	TGTGCCAGCAGCTCGGTTATGAACTACGAGCAGTACTTC	CASSSVMNYEQYF
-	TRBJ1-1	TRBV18	TGTGCCAGCTCACTCCAGGGGCCACCTGAAGCTTTCTTT	CASSLQGPPEAFF
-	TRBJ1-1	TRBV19	TGTGCCAGTAGTATCATGTCTGCCGTCGGAGCTTTCTTT	CASSIMSAVGAFF
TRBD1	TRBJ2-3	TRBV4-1	TGCGCCAGCAGCCCACAGGGGCGTGGGGAAACTATCACAGATACGCAGTATTTT	CASSPQGRGETITDTQYF
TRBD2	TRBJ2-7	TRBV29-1	TGCAGCGTTGTAAACAGGGGATGGACTAGCGGATACGAGCAGTACTTC	CSVVNRGWTSGYEQYF
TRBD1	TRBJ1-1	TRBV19	TGTGCCAGTAGTCCCGGAGGGGGACAGCCTGAAGCTTTCTTT	CASSPGGGQPEAFF
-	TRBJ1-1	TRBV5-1	TGCGCCAGCAGCGCTCAAACTCAGGGGTCTAACACTGAAGCTTTCTTT	CASSAQTQGSNTEAFF
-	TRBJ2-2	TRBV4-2	TGTGCCAGCAGCCAAGAGCCAGGGGCTACGAACACCGGGGAGCTGTTTTTT	CASSQEPGATNTGELFF
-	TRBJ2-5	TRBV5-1	TGCGCCAGCAGCTTGGGTCAGGGGCTGGAGACCCAGTACTTC	CASSLGQGLETQYF
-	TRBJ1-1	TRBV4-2	TGTGCCAGCAGCCAAGATGGGTCGGCAGGGTGGGACACTGAAGCTTTCTTT	CASSQDGSAGWDTEAFF